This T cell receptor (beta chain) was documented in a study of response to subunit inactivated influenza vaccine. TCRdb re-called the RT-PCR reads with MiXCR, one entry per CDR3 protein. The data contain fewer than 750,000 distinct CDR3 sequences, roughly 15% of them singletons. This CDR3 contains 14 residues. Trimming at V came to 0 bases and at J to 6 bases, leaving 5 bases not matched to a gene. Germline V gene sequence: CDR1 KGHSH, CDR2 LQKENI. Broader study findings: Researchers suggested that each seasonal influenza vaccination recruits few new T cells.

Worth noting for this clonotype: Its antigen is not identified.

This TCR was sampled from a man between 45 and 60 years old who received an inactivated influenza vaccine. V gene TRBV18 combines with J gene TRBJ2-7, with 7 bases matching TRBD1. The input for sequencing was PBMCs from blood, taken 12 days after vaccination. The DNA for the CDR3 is TGTGCCAGCTCACCACCGTTACAGGGGTCCGAGCAGTACTTC. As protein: CASSPPLQGSEQYF.